Listed here are 18 T cell receptor beta chains from one sample, sequenced in a study of T cell repertoires in cytomegalovirus infection. These receptors' antigens are unknown. TCRdb itself ran the reads through MiXCR, one entry per CDR3 protein. Found here are 830,000 or so distinct CDR3 sequences, about 31% of them singletons; the top ten hold under 15%. The sequences come from cultured CD8+ T cells from PBMCs, collected from culture after CMV antigen stimulation. These TCRs come from a human donor in good health (CMV status not recorded). Some clones in this sample may be carry-over from other donors' samples.

This clonotype was seen only a few times. The CDR3 loop is CAISGRDFSGGDNEQFF. The CDR3 DNA is TGTGCCATCAGTGGACGGGACTTTAGCGGGGGAGACAATGAGCAGTTCTTC. V gene TRBV10-3 combines with J gene TRBJ2-1; 9 nucleotides line up with TRBD2. Germline CDR1 ENHRY, CDR2 SYGVKD. CDR3 length: 17 residues. V dropped 4 bases and J dropped 5; count of bases not matched to a gene: 12.

V usage is TRBV19 and J usage is TRBJ2-2; D is unclear. The CDR3 runs to 10 residues. Germline values: CDR1 LNHDA, CDR2 SQIVND (reference sequence). The ends were cut back, 7 bases at V and 9 bases at J, with 6 bases in the middle. Written as DNA, the CDR3 is TGTGCCAGTAAAGGGCGGGAGCTGTTTTTT. Protein: CASKGRELFF.

The J gene is TRBJ2-7, the V gene TRBV7-8; 14 bases are shared with TRBD2. Germline V gene lookup returns CDR1 SGHVS and CDR2 FQNEAQ. The CDR3 runs to 16 residues. The CDR3 DNA reads as TGTGCCAACAGCTTAGGGGGACTAGCGGGGGTCTACGAGCAGTACGTC. Protein product: CANSLGGLAGVYEQYV.

This clonotype was observed a handful of times. Here the CDR3 reads CASPGLAGGDSTDTQYF. CDR3 DNA: TGTGCCAGCCCTGGACTAGCGGGGGGAGATAGCACAGATACGCAGTATTTT. This chain links TRBV27 with TRBJ2-3, with 14 positions matching TRBD2. V was pared by 8 bases and J by 0 bases, with 7 bases of the junction left unmatched. Germline loops: CDR1 MNHEY, CDR2 SMNVEV (reference sequence). The CDR3 loop spans 17 amino acids.

The chain carries TRBV7-9 and TRBJ1-1, with 9 bases that match TRBD1. The CDR3 sequence is 15 residues long. Trimming cost V 5 bases and J 1 base; bases outside gene matches: 5. Germline V CDR1 and CDR2: SEHNR, FQNEAQ (reference sequence). Here the CDR3 reads CASSQTDRGNTEAFF. CDR3 nucleotide sequence: TGTGCCAGCAGCCAGACGGACAGGGGGAACACTGAAGCTTTCTTT.

The sample holds a few counts of this clonotype. The rearrangement joins TRBV28 to TRBJ2-3, with a possible D match to TRBD1 (5 bases). Germline CDR1 reads MDHEN; CDR2 reads SYDVKM. CDR3 length: 12 amino acids. Trimming cost V 2 bases and J 8 bases, with 8 bases left between them. As DNA, the CDR3 is TGTGCCAGCAGTTTACAGGGCGGTACGCAGTATTTT. Amino acid sequence: CASSLQGGTQYF. Full variable domain (remainder filled in from reference TRBV28 and TRBJ2-3): DVKVTQSSRYLVKRTGEKVFLECVQDMDHENMFWYRQDPGLGLRLIYFSYDVKMKEKGDIPEGYSVSREKKERFSLILESASTNQTSMYLCASSLQGGTQYFGPGTRLTVL.

V usage is TRBV6-2 or TRBV6-3 and J usage is TRBJ2-1; D not resolved. This CDR3 has 11 amino acids. V dropped 6 bases and J dropped 10 bases, with 10 bases sitting between them. Germline loops: CDR1 MNHEY, CDR2 SVGEGT. The CDR3 nucleotides are TGTGCCAGCAGCCACGATTGGGAGCAGTTCTTC. It specifies CASSHDWEQFF.

A few counts support this clonotype. The rearrangement uses TRBV7-9 and TRBJ1-2; D is uncertain. The CDR3 is 13 residues long. The germline V gene has CDR1 SEHNR and CDR2 FQNEAQ (reference sequence). V lost 5 bases, J lost 5 bases, and 12 bases lay in between. CDR3: CASSPGPLYGYTF. The DNA for the CDR3 is TGTGCCAGCAGCCCCGGCCCCCTATATGGCTACACCTTC.

Ten or more counts support this clonotype. The gene calls are TRBV7-2 and TRBJ1-3; no firm D call. This CDR3 is 14 amino acids long. The V and J ends lost 5 bases and 1 base respectively, with 9 bases between them. Germline CDR1 is SGHTA and CDR2 is FQGNSA. The CDR3 coding sequence is TGTGCCAGCAGCCCGACACGGTCTGGAAACACCATATATTTT. It encodes CASSPTRSGNTIYF.

This clonotype was counted between two and nine times. The gene calls are TRBV12-3 or TRBV12-4 and TRBJ2-7; perhaps TRBD1 as D (5 bases). CDR3 size: 14 residues. The V and J ends lost 1 base and 4 bases respectively, with 11 bases between them. This chain's CDR3 is CASSLGRGGYEQYF. CDR3 coding DNA: TGTGCCAGCAGTTTAGGTAGGGGTGGTTACGAGCAGTACTTC.

The chain has TRBV28 and TRBJ1-2; the match to TRBD1 covers 8 bases. V shed 4 bases, J shed 8 bases, and the junction held 9 bases outside the gene matches. This CDR3 region has 14 residues. Germline values: CDR1 MDHEN, CDR2 SYDVKM. CDR3 bases: TGTGCCAGCAGTTCCACATGGACAGGGACCGGCTACACCTTC. Its protein product is CASSSTWTGTGYTF.

This clonotype was recorded many times. The CDR3 loop reads CASSLGTARYNEQFF. The CDR3 DNA sequence: TGTGCCAGCAGCCTAGGGACAGCCCGCTACAATGAGCAGTTCTTC. The V and J genes are TRBV27 and TRBJ2-1; 7 bases are shared with TRBD1. V was pared by 6 bases and J by 3 bases, with 8 bases of the junction left unmatched. In germline, CDR1 is MNHEY, CDR2 SMNVEV (reference sequence). The CDR3 covers 15 residues.

This clonotype was counted a few times. The chain employs TRBV7-2 and TRBJ2-7; either TRBD1 or TRBD2 may supply D (5 bases each). This CDR3 is built from 15 residues. V was trimmed by 5 bases and J by 3 bases, leaving 17 bases between them. The germline V gene has CDR1 SGHTA and CDR2 FQGNSA. CDR3 protein: CASSDWDDGNYEQYF. CDR3 nucleotides: TGTGCCAGCAGCGATTGGGACGACGGAAACTACGAGCAGTACTTC.

The chain has TRBV5-8 and TRBJ1-5; 7 bases are a match to TRBD1. There are 14 residues in the CDR3. The V gene end was trimmed by 7 bases and the J gene end by 3 bases; junction bases not matched to a gene: 7. CDR1 is SGHTS, CDR2 YDEGEE, per germline. The CDR3 nucleotides read TGTGCCAGCGATGACAGGGAAGACAATCAGCCCCAGCATTTT. Translated, it gives CASDDREDNQPQHF.

This clonotype was observed a handful of times. The genes are TRBV6-5 and TRBJ2-3; D is unclear. CDR1 and CDR2 (germline): MNHEY, SVGAGI. The CDR3 loop spans 16 amino acids. V lost 0 bases and J 0 bases, leaving 10 bases between the germline ends. The CDR3, as DNA: TGTGCCAGCAGTTACTCATGGACGGCGAGCACAGATACGCAGTATTTT. Encoded protein: CASSYSWTASTDTQYF.

This chain links TRBV27 with TRBJ1-1, with D perhaps matching TRBD1 (5 bases). The CDR3 has 14 amino acids. Germline CDR1 reads MNHEY; CDR2 reads SMNVEV (reference sequence). V lost 5 bases and J lost 0, with 10 bases in between. CDR3 in amino acids: CASSQRQMNTEAFF. The DNA for the CDR3 is TGTGCCAGCAGTCAAAGACAGATGAACACTGAAGCTTTCTTT.

This CDR3 is CASSFGTRNWSGELFF. CDR3 DNA: TGTGCCAGCAGCTTTGGGACAAGGAACTGGAGCGGGGAGCTGTTTTTT. J is TRBJ2-2 and V is TRBV5-4; D perhaps matches TRBD1 (6 bases). The length of the CDR3 is 16 residues. V gave up 2 bases and J gave up 7 bases, with 18 bases separating them. Germline V gene lookup returns CDR1 SGHNT and CDR2 YYREEE (reference sequence).

This clonotype came up a few times. The genes are TRBV7-6 and TRBJ2-2; 7 bases are shared with TRBD1. V lost 4 bases to trimming and J lost 6 bases; unmatched junction nucleotides: 8. Germline CDR1 is SGHVS and CDR2 is FNYEAQ. The CDR3 extends over 15 amino acids. The CDR3 DNA is TGTGCCAGCAGCTCCCAGAAGGGGGCACCCGGGGAGCTGTTTTTT. Translating gives CASSSQKGAPGELFF.